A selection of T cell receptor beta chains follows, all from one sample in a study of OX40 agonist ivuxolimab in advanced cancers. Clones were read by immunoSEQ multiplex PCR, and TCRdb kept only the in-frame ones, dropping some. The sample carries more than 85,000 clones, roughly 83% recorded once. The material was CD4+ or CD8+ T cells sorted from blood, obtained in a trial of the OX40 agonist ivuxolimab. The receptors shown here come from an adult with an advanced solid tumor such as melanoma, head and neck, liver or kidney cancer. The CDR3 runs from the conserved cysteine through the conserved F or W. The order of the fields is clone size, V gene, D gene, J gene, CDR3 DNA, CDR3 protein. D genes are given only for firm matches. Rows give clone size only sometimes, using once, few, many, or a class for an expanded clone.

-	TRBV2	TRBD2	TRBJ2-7	TGTGCCAGGGCGGGGGTTGGCTACGAGCAGTACTTC	CARAGVGYEQYF
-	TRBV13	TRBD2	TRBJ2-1	TGTGCCAGCAGTTCAGACCCGGGACTAGCGGGGGTAATGGACTACAATGAGCAGTTCTTC	CASSSDPGLAGVMDYNEQFF
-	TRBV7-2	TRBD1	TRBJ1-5	TGTGCCAGCAGCTTAGCAGGGGGCGAACAGCCCCAGCATTTT	CASSLAGGEQPQHF
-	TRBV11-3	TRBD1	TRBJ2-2	TGTGCCAGCAGCTTACGACAGGGTAGGACCGGGGAGCTGTTTTTT	CASSLRQGRTGELFF
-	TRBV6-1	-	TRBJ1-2	TGTGCCAGCAACGGAAACTATGGCTACACCTTC	CASNGNYGYTF
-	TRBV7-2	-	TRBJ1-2	TGTGCCAGCAGCTTAGCTGCAGGGGAAAACTATGGCTACACCTTC	CASSLAAGENYGYTF
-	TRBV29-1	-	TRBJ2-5	TGCAGCGTTGAAAGGGGGGCGCAAGAGACCCAGTACTTC	CSVERGAQETQYF
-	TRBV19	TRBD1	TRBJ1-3	TGTGCCAGTAGTGGACCGGGACAGTTCTCTGGAAACACCATATATTTT	CASSGPGQFSGNTIYF
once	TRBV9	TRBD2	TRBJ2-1	TGTGCCAGCAGCCTTACAGGGACTAGCTCCTACAATGAGCAGTTCTTC	CASSLTGTSSYNEQFF
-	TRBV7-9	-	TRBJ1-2	TGTGCCAGCAGCTTCGGGGGCCCCTACCTCTATGGCTACACCTTC	CASSFGGPYLYGYTF
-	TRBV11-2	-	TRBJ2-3	TGTGCCAGCAGCTTAGCGGCGGTAGCGCGAACCACAGATACGCAGTATTTT	CASSLAAVARTTDTQYF
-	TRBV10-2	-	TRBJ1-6	TGCGCCAGCAGCTGGACGACTGCGGATTCACCCCTCCACTTT	CASSWTTADSPLHF
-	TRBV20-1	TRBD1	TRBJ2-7	TGCAGTGCTTCACATCGACAGGGGCAGTACTTC	CSASHRQGQYF
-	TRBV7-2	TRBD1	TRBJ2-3	TGTGCCAGCAGCCCTCGGACAGGGGGAAGCACAGATACGCAGTATTTT	CASSPRTGGSTDTQYF
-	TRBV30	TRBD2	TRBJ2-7	TGTGCCTGGAGTGTAAATAGCGGGAGTTACGAGCAGTACTTC	CAWSVNSGSYEQYF
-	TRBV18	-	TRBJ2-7	TGTGCCAGCTCACCACCGGGACGCGGTCGCGAGCAGTACTTC	CASSPPGRGREQYF
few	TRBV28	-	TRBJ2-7	TGTGCCAGCAGTTTTTTTGGCGGTTCCTACGAGCAGTACTTC	CASSFFGGSYEQYF
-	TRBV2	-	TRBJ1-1	TGTGCCAGCATCGGGGAGTTGGGGACTGAAGCTTTCTTT	CASIGELGTEAFF
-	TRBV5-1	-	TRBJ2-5	TGCGCCAGCAGCTTCGGCAGGGGCCTGGAGACCCAGTACTTC	CASSFGRGLETQYF
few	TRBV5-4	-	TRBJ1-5	TGTGCCAGCAGCTTGGTGGAGGGGAGGTATTGGCCCCAGCATTTT	CASSLVEGRYWPQHF
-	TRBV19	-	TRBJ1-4	TGTGCCAGTATCTCACAGGGCCCTACTAATGAAAAACTGTTTTTT	CASISQGPTNEKLFF
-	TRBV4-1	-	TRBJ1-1	TGCGCCAGCAGCCAAGGTCCTAGGGGGAACACTGAAGCTTTCTTT	CASSQGPRGNTEAFF
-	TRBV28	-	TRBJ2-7	TGTGCCAGCGGGTCCCAGGGGGGTGGTAAGAACTACGAGCAGTACTTC	CASGSQGGGKNYEQYF
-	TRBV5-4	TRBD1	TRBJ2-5	TGTGCCAGCAGCTTTGGGACAGGGATGCAAGAGACCCAGTACTTC	CASSFGTGMQETQYF
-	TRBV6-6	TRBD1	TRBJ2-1	TGTGCCAGCACCAGAACAGGGGCCGGGCGTAATGAGCAGTTCTTC	CASTRTGAGRNEQFF
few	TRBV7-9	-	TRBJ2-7	TGTGCCAGCAGCCCCCGGGGGCCCTACGAGCAGTACTTC	CASSPRGPYEQYF
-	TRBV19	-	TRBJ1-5	TGTGCCAGTAGAAAACTATATGGGGGGGACGGTCAGCCCCAGCATTTT	CASRKLYGGDGQPQHF
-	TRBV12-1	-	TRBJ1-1	TGTGTCAGCAGCGCTCCGAACACTGAAGCTTTCTTT	CVSSAPNTEAFF
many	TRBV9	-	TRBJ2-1	TGTGCCAGCAGCGGGCACAATGAGCAGTTCTTC	CASSGHNEQFF
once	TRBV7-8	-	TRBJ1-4	TGTGCCAGCAGCCCCGTCCTGGGGGGAATTGAAAAACTGTTTTTT	CASSPVLGGIEKLFF
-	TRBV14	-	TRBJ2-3	TGTGCCAGCAGCCAAGGGACGGTTCCCACAGATACGCAGTATTTT	CASSQGTVPTDTQYF
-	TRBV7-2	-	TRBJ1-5	TGTGCCAGCAGCGCGGGGGGGGATCAGCCCCAGCATTTT	CASSAGGDQPQHF
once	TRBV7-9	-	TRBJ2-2	TGTGCCAGCGGGCTAGCACGCACCGGGGAGCTGTTTTTT	CASGLARTGELFF
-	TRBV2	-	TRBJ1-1	TGTGCCAGCACCCTAGACGGGGCAAATTACGAAGCTTTCTTT	CASTLDGANYEAFF
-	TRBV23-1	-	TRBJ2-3	TGCGCCAGCAGTCAAAGGTGCCATGGAGATACGCAGTATTTT	CASSQRCHGDTQYF
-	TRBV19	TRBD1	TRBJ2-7	TGTGCCAGTACCCTGGCCCCGACAGGGGGAGGTTACGAGCAGTACTTC	CASTLAPTGGGYEQYF
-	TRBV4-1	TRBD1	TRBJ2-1	TGCGCCAGCAGCCACCCTGGACAGGACCGAAACAATGAGCAGTTCTTC	CASSHPGQDRNNEQFF
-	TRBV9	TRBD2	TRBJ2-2	TGTGCCAGCAACATCGGCGGGAGTGGGGACACCGGGGAGCTGTTTTTT	CASNIGGSGDTGELFF
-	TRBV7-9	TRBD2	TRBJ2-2	TGTGCCAGCAGCTTCCTAGCGGGAGGTTTCACCGGGGAGCTGTTTTTT	CASSFLAGGFTGELFF
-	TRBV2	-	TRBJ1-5	TGTGCCAGCAGCCAACACTTGGAGCCCCAGCATTTT	CASSQHLEPQHF
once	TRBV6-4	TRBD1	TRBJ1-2	TGTGCCAGCAGCCGCGACAGGGAGTCTGGCTACACCTTC	CASSRDRESGYTF
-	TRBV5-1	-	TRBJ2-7	TGCGCCAGCAGCAGCGGACAGTTCGCCGGTTCGTACGAGCAGTACTTC	CASSSGQFAGSYEQYF
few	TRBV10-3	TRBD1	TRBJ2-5	TGTGCCATCAGTGACACAGGGGGCAAAGAGACCCAGTACTTC	CAISDTGGKETQYF
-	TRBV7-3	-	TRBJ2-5	TGTGCCAGCAGCTTGTCGGGAACCCAAGAGACCCAGTACTTC	CASSLSGTQETQYF
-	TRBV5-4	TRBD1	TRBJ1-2	TGTGCCAGCAGCAGGAGGGGACAGGCAAACTATGGCTACACCTTC	CASSRRGQANYGYTF
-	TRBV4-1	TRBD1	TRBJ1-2	TGCGCCAGCAGCCAAGAAAACAGGGGCCGTTCCTATGGCTACACCTTC	CASSQENRGRSYGYTF
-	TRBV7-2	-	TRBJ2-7	TGTGCCAGCAGCTTAGAGGTAGGCGAGCAGTACTTC	CASSLEVGEQYF
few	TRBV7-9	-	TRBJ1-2	TGTGCCAGCAGCTTAGAGGGGGGCGTCGACTATGGCTACACCTTC	CASSLEGGVDYGYTF
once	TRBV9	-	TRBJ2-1	TGTGCCAGCAGCGTAAGAATGAGCGGCGCAGGTGAGCAGTTCTTC	CASSVRMSGAGEQFF
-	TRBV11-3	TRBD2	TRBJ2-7	TGTGCCAGCAGCTTTACTAGCGAACCTTACGAGCAGTACTTC	CASSFTSEPYEQYF
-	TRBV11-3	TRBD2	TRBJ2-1	TGTGCCAGCAGCGCGCGGACTAGCGGGTACAATGAGCAGTTCTTC	CASSARTSGYNEQFF